This TCR beta chain was retrieved from a study of high-grade serous ovarian cancer treatment subgroups. Whole-study results and caveats: Same-patient tumor repertoires overlapped at about 0.095 to 0.79; different patients barely overlapped.

The table came from immunoSEQ multiplex PCR; TCRdb's copy has only in-frame clones and leaves some out. Of around 1,900 clones in the sample, roughly two thirds are singletons; the top ten hold approximately 21%. The CDR3 runs 14 residues. CDR1 and CDR2 from the germline V gene are SEHNR and FQNEAQ (reference sequence). V was clipped by 6 bases and J by 7 bases, with 16 bases between them. Tumor tissue was taken before any definitive surgery or chemotherapy was given. As regards this clone: The antigen is undetermined.

The chain uses TRBV7-9 and TRBJ2-1; no clear D gene. The clonotype was recovered from a human donor with high-grade serous ovarian cancer. Sequencing used tumor tissue. The CDR3 DNA reads TGTGCCAGCAGTCCCCTTTGGAGTCCGAATGAGCAGTTCTTC. Residues: CASSPLWSPNEQFF. Drawing the rest from reference TRBV7-9 and TRBJ2-1, the complete variable domain is DTGVSQNPRHKITKRGQNVTFRCDPISEHNRLYWYRQTLGQGPEFLTYFQNEAQLEKSRLLSDRFSAERPKGSFSTLEIQRTEQGDSAMYLCASSPLWSPNEQFFGPGTRLTVL.